The clone carrying this T cell receptor (beta chain) was observed a handful of times. This sample was included in a study of shared clonotypes between healthy human individuals. An even split of each subset's genomic DNA across several immunoSEQ plates was performed. Sequencing was performed with immunoSEQ multiplex PCR; in TCRdb, only in-frame clones are kept and a portion is missing. The sample lists about 680,000 clones, around 78% seen once, with under 2% in the top ten. The TCR comes from a woman younger than 45 in good health. Sequencing was carried out using memory CD4+ T cells sorted from blood. Documented subset: CD45RA-negative fraction.

The CDR3 DNA follows: TGTGCCAGCAGGCGAGGAGGGGGACTTAGCAATCAGCCCCAGCATTTT. As protein: CASRRGGGLSNQPQHF. The genes are TRBV6-6 and TRBJ1-5; a possible D gene is TRBD1 (6 bases). V dropped 6 bases and J dropped 0 bases, with 15 bases sitting between them. Looked up from germline, CDR1 is MNHNY and CDR2 is SVGAGI (reference sequence). The CDR3 is made up of 16 amino acids.